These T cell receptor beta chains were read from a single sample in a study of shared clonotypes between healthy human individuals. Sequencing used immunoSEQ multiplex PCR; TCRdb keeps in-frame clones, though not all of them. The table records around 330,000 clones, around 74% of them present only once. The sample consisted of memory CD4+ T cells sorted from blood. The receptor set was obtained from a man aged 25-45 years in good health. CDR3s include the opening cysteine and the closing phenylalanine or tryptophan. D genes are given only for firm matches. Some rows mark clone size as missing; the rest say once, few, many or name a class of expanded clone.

cdr3_aa: CASSPSGGRSYEQYF; cdr3_nt: TGCGCCAGCAGCCCTTCCGGCGGGAGATCCTACGAGCAGTACTTC; clone_size: NA; d_call: TRBD2; j_call: TRBJ2-7; v_call: TRBV5-1
cdr3_aa: CSVDGGRGDTEAFF; cdr3_nt: TGCAGCGTTGATGGGGGCAGGGGAGACACTGAAGCTTTCTTT; clone_size: NA; d_call: NA; j_call: TRBJ1-1; v_call: TRBV29-1
cdr3_aa: CASSLSPQEQETQYF; cdr3_nt: TGCGCCAGCAGCTTGTCCCCACAGGAACAAGAGACCCAGTACTTC; clone_size: NA; d_call: NA; j_call: TRBJ2-5; v_call: TRBV5-1
cdr3_aa: CSVLGVLTGELFF; cdr3_nt: TGCAGCGTTCTAGGGGTATTAACCGGGGAGCTGTTTTTT; clone_size: NA; d_call: NA; j_call: TRBJ2-2; v_call: TRBV29-1
cdr3_aa: CASSLEITDEQFF; cdr3_nt: TGTGCCAGCAGCTTAGAAATCACGGATGAGCAGTTCTTC; clone_size: few; d_call: NA; j_call: TRBJ2-1; v_call: TRBV4-2
cdr3_aa: CASSPTSGRLVGNEQFF; cdr3_nt: TGTGCCAGCAGTCCGACTAGCGGGAGACTAGTTGGGAATGAGCAGTTCTTC; clone_size: NA; d_call: TRBD2; j_call: TRBJ2-1; v_call: TRBV6-4
cdr3_aa: CASSDRGAFF; cdr3_nt: TGTGCCAGCTCGGACAGGGGAGCTTTCTTT; clone_size: once; d_call: TRBD1; j_call: TRBJ1-1; v_call: TRBV2
cdr3_aa: CSVEDSSGANVLTF; cdr3_nt: TGCAGCGTTGAAGACAGCTCTGGGGCCAACGTCCTGACTTTC; clone_size: NA; d_call: NA; j_call: TRBJ2-6; v_call: TRBV29-1
cdr3_aa: CAWSVKGFRAGVFYEQYF; cdr3_nt: TGTGCCTGGAGTGTAAAGGGGTTTAGGGCGGGAGTTTTCTACGAGCAGTACTTC; clone_size: NA; d_call: TRBD2; j_call: TRBJ2-7; v_call: TRBV30
cdr3_aa: CATYPVGTSGRLYF; cdr3_nt: TGTGCCACCTACCCCGTCGGGACTAGCGGGAGATTGTACTTC; clone_size: NA; d_call: TRBD2; j_call: TRBJ2-4; v_call: TRBV2
cdr3_aa: CASRRKGAADTQYF; cdr3_nt: TGTGCCAGCAGACGGAAGGGGGCCGCAGATACGCAGTATTTT; clone_size: NA; d_call: TRBD1; j_call: TRBJ2-3; v_call: TRBV27
cdr3_aa: CASSLNPSGLAGDEQYF; cdr3_nt: TGTGCCAGCAGCTTAAACCCCTCGGGACTAGCGGGAGACGAGCAGTACTTC; clone_size: NA; d_call: TRBD2; j_call: TRBJ2-7; v_call: TRBV7-3
cdr3_aa: CASRLAVANTGELFF; cdr3_nt: TGTGCCAGCAGGTTAGCGGTAGCGAACACCGGGGAGCTGTTTTTT; clone_size: NA; d_call: NA; j_call: TRBJ2-2; v_call: TRBV2
cdr3_aa: CASSLSEGQWNTEAFF; cdr3_nt: TGCGCCAGCAGCTTGTCCGAAGGACAGTGGAACACTGAAGCTTTCTTT; clone_size: NA; d_call: NA; j_call: TRBJ1-1; v_call: TRBV5-1
cdr3_aa: CASSLRAGSTDTQYF; cdr3_nt: TGTGCCAGCAGCTTAAGGGCGGGAAGCACAGATACGCAGTATTTT; clone_size: NA; d_call: NA; j_call: TRBJ2-3; v_call: TRBV11-3
cdr3_aa: CASRWYTEAFF; cdr3_nt: TGTGCCAGTAGATGGTACACTGAAGCTTTCTTT; clone_size: NA; d_call: NA; j_call: TRBJ1-1; v_call: TRBV19
cdr3_aa: CASSRNTGEETQYF; cdr3_nt: TGCGCCAGCAGCCGAAACACAGGGGAAGAGACCCAGTACTTC; clone_size: few; d_call: TRBD1; j_call: TRBJ2-5; v_call: TRBV5-1
cdr3_aa: CSATNYNEQFF; cdr3_nt: TGCAGTGCTACTAACTACAATGAGCAGTTCTTC; clone_size: NA; d_call: NA; j_call: TRBJ2-1; v_call: TRBV20-1
cdr3_aa: CASSKSRDRAGLTDTQYF; cdr3_nt: TGTGCCAGCAGCAAATCGAGAGACAGGGCGGGACTCACAGATACGCAGTATTTT; clone_size: NA; d_call: NA; j_call: TRBJ2-3; v_call: TRBV21-1
cdr3_aa: CASSLATSRQETQYF; cdr3_nt: TGTGCCAGCAGCTTAGCGACTAGCAGACAAGAGACCCAGTACTTC; clone_size: NA; d_call: TRBD2; j_call: TRBJ2-5; v_call: TRBV7-8
cdr3_aa: CASSLGQGAANTEAFF; cdr3_nt: TGTGCCAGCAGCTTAGGGCAGGGGGCCGCGAACACTGAAGCTTTCTTT; clone_size: NA; d_call: TRBD1; j_call: TRBJ1-1; v_call: TRBV7-9
cdr3_aa: CASSLERRGEQFF; cdr3_nt: TGTGCCAGCAGCTTAGAACGTCGCGGGGAGCAGTTCTTC; clone_size: NA; d_call: NA; j_call: TRBJ2-1; v_call: TRBV11-3
cdr3_aa: CAWSIRVGETQYF; cdr3_nt: TGTGCCTGGAGTATCAGGGTCGGGGAGACCCAGTACTTC; clone_size: NA; d_call: NA; j_call: TRBJ2-5; v_call: TRBV30
cdr3_aa: CASSLLTSGNTNEQFF; cdr3_nt: TGTGCCAGCAGTTTACTTACTAGCGGGAACACTAATGAGCAGTTCTTC; clone_size: NA; d_call: TRBD2; j_call: TRBJ2-1; v_call: TRBV27
cdr3_aa: CASSLGIAGSYEQYF; cdr3_nt: TGCGCCAGCAGCCTCGGAATAGCGGGCTCCTACGAGCAGTACTTC; clone_size: NA; d_call: TRBD2; j_call: TRBJ2-7; v_call: TRBV4-1
cdr3_aa: CASARGRKGTDTQYF; cdr3_nt: TGTGCCAGTGCTAGGGGGAGAAAAGGCACAGATACGCAGTATTTT; clone_size: NA; d_call: NA; j_call: TRBJ2-3; v_call: TRBV2
cdr3_aa: CASSLSPDRLKGEQFF; cdr3_nt: TGTGCCAGCAGTCTTAGCCCAGACAGGCTAAAGGGTGAGCAGTTCTTC; clone_size: NA; d_call: NA; j_call: TRBJ2-1; v_call: TRBV9
cdr3_aa: CATRHINQPQHF; cdr3_nt: TGTGCCACCAGACACATCAATCAGCCCCAGCATTTT; clone_size: NA; d_call: NA; j_call: TRBJ1-5; v_call: TRBV10-3
cdr3_aa: CASSLGQGVETQYF; cdr3_nt: TGTGCCAGCAGCTTGGGACAGGGTGTAGAGACCCAGTACTTC; clone_size: NA; d_call: TRBD1; j_call: TRBJ2-5; v_call: TRBV7-2
cdr3_aa: CASRGLRATNEKLFF; cdr3_nt: TGTGCCAGCAGGGGGCTAAGGGCAACTAATGAAAAACTGTTTTTT; clone_size: NA; d_call: NA; j_call: TRBJ1-4; v_call: TRBV2
cdr3_aa: CASRTGRDRGESYGYTF; cdr3_nt: TGTGCCAGTAGGACCGGCCGGGACAGGGGGGAAAGCTATGGCTACACCTTC; clone_size: few; d_call: TRBD1; j_call: TRBJ1-2; v_call: TRBV19
cdr3_aa: CASSPGQGNIGYTF; cdr3_nt: TGTGCCAGCAGCCCCGGGCAGGGGAATATTGGCTACACCTTC; clone_size: once; d_call: NA; j_call: TRBJ1-2; v_call: TRBV5-4
cdr3_aa: CATSARTGVYSDTQYF; cdr3_nt: TGTGCCACCAGCGCCCGAACAGGGGTTTATTCAGATACGCAGTATTTT; clone_size: NA; d_call: TRBD1; j_call: TRBJ2-3; v_call: TRBV15